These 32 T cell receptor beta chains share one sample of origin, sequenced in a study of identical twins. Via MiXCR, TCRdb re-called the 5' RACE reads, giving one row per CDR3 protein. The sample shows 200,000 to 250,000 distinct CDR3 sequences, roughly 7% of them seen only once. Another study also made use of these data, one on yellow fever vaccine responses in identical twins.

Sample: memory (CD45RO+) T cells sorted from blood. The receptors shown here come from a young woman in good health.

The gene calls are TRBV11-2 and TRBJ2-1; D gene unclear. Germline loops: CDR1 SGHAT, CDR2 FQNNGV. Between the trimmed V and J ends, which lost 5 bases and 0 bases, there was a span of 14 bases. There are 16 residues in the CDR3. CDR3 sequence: CASSPMFPYSYNEQFF. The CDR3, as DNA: TGTGCCAGCAGCCCGATGTTTCCCTACTCCTACAATGAGCAGTTCTTC. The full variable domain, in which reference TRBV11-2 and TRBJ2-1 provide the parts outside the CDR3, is EAGVAQSPRYKIIEKRQSVAFWCNPISGHATLYWYQQILGQGPKLLIQFQNNGVVDDSQLPKDRFSAERLKGVDSTLKIQPAKLEDSAVYLCASSPMFPYSYNEQFFGPGTRLTVL.

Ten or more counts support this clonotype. Here the CDR3 reads CSARDGGSTYNEQFF. The CDR3, as DNA: TGCAGTGCTAGAGACGGCGGGAGCACCTACAATGAGCAGTTCTTC. V and J are TRBV20-1 and TRBJ2-1; TRBD2 agrees at 7 bases. The junction had 4 bases not matched to a gene; V was cut back by 0 bases and J by 2 bases. Looked up from germline, CDR1 is DFQATT and CDR2 is SNEGSKA (reference sequence). CDR3 length: 15 residues.

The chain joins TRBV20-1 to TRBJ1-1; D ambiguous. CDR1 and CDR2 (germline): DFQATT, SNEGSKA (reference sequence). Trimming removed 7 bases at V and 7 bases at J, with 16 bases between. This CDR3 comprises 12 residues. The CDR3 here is CSVPWALGEAFF. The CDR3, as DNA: TGCAGTGTTCCCTGGGCGTTGGGTGAAGCTTTCTTT.

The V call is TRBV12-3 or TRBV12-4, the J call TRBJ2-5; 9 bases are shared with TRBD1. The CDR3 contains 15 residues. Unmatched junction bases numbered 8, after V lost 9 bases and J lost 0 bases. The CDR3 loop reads CASELGDRDQETQYF. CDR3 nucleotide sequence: TGTGCCAGTGAGCTCGGGGACAGGGACCAAGAGACCCAGTACTTC.

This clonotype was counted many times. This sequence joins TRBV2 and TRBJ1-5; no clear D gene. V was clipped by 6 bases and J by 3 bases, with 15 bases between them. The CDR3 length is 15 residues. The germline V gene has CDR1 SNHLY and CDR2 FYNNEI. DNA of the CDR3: TGTGCCAGCAGCCCCGAACGGGCTCTCAATCAGCCCCAGCATTTT. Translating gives CASSPERALNQPQHF.

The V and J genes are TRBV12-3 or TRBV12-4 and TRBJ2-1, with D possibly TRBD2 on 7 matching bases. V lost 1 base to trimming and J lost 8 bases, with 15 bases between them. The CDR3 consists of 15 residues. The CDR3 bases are TGTGCCAGCAGTTTAGGGGGGGGCCCGGGGGATGAGCAGTTCTTC. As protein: CASSLGGGPGDEQFF.

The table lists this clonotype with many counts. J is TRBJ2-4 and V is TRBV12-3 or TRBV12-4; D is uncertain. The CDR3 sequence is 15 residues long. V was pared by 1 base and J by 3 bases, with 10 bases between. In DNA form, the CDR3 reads TGTGCCAGCAGTTTAGGGTGGGTAGTCAAAAACATTCAGTACTTC. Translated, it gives CASSLGWVVKNIQYF.

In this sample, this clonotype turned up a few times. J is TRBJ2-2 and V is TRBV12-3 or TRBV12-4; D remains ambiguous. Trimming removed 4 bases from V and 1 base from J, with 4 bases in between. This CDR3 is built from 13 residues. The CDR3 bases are TGTGCCAGCAGTTGGGGGAACACCGGGGAGCTGTTTTTT. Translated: CASSWGNTGELFF.

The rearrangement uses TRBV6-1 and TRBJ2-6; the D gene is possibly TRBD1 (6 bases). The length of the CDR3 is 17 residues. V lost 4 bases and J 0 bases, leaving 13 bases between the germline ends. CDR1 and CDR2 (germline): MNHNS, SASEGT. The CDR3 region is CASSGDTTLSGANVLTF. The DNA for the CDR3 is TGTGCCAGCAGTGGGGACACCACCCTCTCTGGGGCCAACGTCCTGACTTTC.

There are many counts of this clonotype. CDR3 protein: CASSRGANTEAFF. The CDR3 nucleotides are TGTGCCAGCAGCCGGGGAGCGAACACTGAAGCTTTCTTT. The chain couples TRBV7-8 to TRBJ1-1; no definite D call. The V gene lost 5 bases and the J gene lost 1 base, with 8 bases spanning the gap. Germline loops: CDR1 SGHVS, CDR2 FQNEAQ. The CDR3 has 13 amino acids.

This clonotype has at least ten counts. The DNA for the CDR3 is TGTGCCACCAGCAGGGCGGAAGAGACCCAGTACTTC. Its protein is CATSRAEETQYF. The chain carries TRBV24-1 and TRBJ2-5; D possibly corresponds to TRBD1 (5 bases). Germline-derived CDR1 and CDR2 are KGHDR and SFDVKD. The V and J ends lost 7 bases and 3 bases respectively, with 8 bases between them. The length of the CDR3 is 12 residues.

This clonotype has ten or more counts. The CDR3 spells CASSQDLDSPLHF. CDR3 DNA: TGTGCCAGCAGCCAAGATCTCGATTCACCCCTCCACTTT. The chain is built from TRBV4-2 and TRBJ1-6, with D unclear. Looked up from germline, CDR1 is LGHNA and CDR2 is YNFKEQ. V was shortened by 0 bases and J by 8 bases, with 5 bases between the two germline ends. The CDR3 runs 13 residues.

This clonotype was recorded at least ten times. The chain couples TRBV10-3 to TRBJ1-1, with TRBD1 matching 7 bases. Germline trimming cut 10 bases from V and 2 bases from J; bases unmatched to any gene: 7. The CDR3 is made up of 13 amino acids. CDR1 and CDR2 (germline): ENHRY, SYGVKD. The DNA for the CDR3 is TGTGCCACCGGACAGGAGCTAAACACTGAAGCTTTCTTT. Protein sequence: CATGQELNTEAFF.

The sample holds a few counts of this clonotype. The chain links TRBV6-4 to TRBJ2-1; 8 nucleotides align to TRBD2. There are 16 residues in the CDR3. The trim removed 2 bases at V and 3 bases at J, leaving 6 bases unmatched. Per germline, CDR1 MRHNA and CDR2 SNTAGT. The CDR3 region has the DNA TGTGCCAGCAGTGACGGTGAGGCGGGGGGCTACAATGAGCAGTTCTTC. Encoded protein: CASSDGEAGGYNEQFF.

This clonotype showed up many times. The chain's CDR3 is CASSPGQTNNEQFF. The CDR3 nucleotides are TGTGCCAGCAGCCCGGGACAGACCAACAATGAGCAGTTCTTC. The V and J genes are TRBV11-2 and TRBJ2-1; TRBD1 matches at 7 bases. CDR3 length: 14 amino acids. Looked up from germline, CDR1 is SGHAT and CDR2 is FQNNGV. Losses at the gene ends were 5 bases for V and 5 bases for J; bases not matched to a gene: 6.

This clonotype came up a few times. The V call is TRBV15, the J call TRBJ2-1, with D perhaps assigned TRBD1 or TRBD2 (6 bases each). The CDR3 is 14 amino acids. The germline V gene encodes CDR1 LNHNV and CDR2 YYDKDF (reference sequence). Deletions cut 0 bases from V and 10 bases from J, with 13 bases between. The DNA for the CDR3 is TGTGCCACCAGCAGAGATGACGGGGGCGACGAGCAGTTCTTC. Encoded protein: CATSRDDGGDEQFF.

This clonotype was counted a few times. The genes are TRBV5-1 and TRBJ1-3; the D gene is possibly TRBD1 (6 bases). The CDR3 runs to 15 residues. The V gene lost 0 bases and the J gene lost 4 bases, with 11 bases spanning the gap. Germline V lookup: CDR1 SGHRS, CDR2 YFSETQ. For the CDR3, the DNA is TGCGCCAGCAGCTTGGGGTTGACAGGCGGAAACACCATATATTTT. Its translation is CASSLGLTGGNTIYF. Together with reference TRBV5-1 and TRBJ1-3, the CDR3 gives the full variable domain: KAGVTQTPRYLIKTRGQQVTLSCSPISGHRSVSWYQQTPGQGLQFLFEYFSETQRNKGNFPGRFSGRQFSNSRSEMNVSTLELGDSALYLCASSLGLTGGNTIYFGEGSWLTVV.

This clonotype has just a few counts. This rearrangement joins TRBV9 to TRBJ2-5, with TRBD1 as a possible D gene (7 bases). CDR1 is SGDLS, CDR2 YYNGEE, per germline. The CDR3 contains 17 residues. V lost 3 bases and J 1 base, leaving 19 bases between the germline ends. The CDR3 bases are TGTGCCAGCAGCGCTTACCCAGGGGGGTTGATCCAAGAGACCCAGTACTTC. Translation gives CASSAYPGGLIQETQYF.

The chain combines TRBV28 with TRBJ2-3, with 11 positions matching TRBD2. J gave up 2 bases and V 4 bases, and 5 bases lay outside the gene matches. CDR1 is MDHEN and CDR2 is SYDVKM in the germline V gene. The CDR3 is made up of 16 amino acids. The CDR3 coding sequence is TGTGCCAGCAGTTCGACTAGCGGGGCGAACACAGATACGCAGTATTTT. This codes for CASSSTSGANTDTQYF.

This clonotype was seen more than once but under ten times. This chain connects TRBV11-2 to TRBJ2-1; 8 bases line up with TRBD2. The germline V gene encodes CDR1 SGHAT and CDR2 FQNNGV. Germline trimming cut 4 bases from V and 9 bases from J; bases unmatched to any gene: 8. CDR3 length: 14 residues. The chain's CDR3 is CASSSGLEFGEQFF. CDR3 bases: TGTGCCAGCAGCTCGGGACTAGAATTTGGTGAGCAGTTCTTC.

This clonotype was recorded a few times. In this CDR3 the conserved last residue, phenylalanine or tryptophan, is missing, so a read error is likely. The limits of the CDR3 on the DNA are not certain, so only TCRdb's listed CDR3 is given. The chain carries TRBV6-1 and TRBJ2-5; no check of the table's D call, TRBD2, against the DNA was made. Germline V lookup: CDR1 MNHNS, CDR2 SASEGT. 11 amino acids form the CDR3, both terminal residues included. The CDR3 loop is CASSETSGLRV.

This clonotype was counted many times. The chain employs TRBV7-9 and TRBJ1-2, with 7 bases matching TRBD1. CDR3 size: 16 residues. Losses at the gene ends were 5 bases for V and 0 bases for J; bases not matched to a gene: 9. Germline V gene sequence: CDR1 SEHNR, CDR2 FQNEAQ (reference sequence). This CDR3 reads CASSQAIGTANYGYTF. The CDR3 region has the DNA TGTGCCAGCAGCCAGGCCATTGGGACAGCTAACTATGGCTACACCTTC.

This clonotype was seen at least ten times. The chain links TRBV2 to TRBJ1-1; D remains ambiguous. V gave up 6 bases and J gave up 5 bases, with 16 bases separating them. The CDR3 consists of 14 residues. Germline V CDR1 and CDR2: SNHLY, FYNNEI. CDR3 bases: TGTGCCAGCAGCGCCTACAGAGTGTGGACTGAAGCTTTCTTT. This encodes CASSAYRVWTEAFF.

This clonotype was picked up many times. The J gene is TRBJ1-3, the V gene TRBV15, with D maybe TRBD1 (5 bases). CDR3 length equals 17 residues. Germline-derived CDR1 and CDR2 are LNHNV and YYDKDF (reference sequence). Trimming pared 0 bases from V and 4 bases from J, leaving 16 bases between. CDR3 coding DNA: TGTGCCACCAGCAGAGATCGTCCGGGACCGATCGGAAACACCATATATTTT. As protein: CATSRDRPGPIGNTIYF. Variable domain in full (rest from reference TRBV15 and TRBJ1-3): DAMVIQNPRYQVTQFGKPVTLSCSQTLNHNVMYWYQQKSSQAPKLLFHYYDKDFNNEADTPDNFQSRRPNTSFCFLDIRSPGLGDTAMYLCATSRDRPGPIGNTIYFGEGSWLTVV.

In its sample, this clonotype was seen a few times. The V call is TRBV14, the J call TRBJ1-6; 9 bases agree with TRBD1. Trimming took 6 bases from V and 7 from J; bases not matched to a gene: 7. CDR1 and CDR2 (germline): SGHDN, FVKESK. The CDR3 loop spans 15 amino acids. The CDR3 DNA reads TGTGCCAGCAGACCCGGGACAGGGCACAATTCACCCCTCCACTTT. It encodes CASRPGTGHNSPLHF.

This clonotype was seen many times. This chain's CDR3 is CASSLESPRLPDQPQHF. Written as DNA, the CDR3 is TGCGCCAGCAGCTTGGAATCCCCCCGTTTACCGGATCAGCCCCAGCATTTT. The V and J genes are TRBV5-1 and TRBJ1-5; D is uncertain. Germline lookup yields CDR1 SGHRS and CDR2 YFSETQ. CDR3 length equals 17 residues. V lost 0 bases to trimming and J lost 5 bases, with 18 bases between them.

DNA of the CDR3: TGCAGTGCCCCGGATAGCGGGAGGTATGAGCAGTTCTTC. Translated, it gives CSAPDSGRYEQFF. V and J are TRBV20-1 and TRBJ2-1; 10 nucleotides agree with TRBD2. The CDR3 length is 13 residues. Losses at the gene ends were 6 bases for V and 8 bases for J; bases not matched to a gene: 7. Germline V gives CDR1 DFQATT, CDR2 SNEGSKA (reference sequence).

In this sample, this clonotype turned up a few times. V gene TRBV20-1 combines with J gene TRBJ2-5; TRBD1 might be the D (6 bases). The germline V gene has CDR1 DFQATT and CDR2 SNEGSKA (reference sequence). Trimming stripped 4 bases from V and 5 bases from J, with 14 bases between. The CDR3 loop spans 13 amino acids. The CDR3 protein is CSANRVSSETQYF. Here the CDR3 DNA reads TGCAGTGCTAACAGGGTTTCTTCGGAGACCCAGTACTTC.

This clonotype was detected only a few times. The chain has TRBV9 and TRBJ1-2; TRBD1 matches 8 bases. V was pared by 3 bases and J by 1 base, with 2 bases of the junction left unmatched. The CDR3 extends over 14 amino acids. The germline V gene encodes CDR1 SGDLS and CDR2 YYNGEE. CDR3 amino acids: CASSAGQGNYGYTF. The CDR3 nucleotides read TGTGCCAGCAGCGCAGGACAGGGTAACTATGGCTACACCTTC.

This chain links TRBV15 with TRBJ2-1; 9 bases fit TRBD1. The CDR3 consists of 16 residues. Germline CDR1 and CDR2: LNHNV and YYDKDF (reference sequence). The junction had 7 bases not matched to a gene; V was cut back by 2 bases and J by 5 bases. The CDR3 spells CATSRLGTGRDNEQFF. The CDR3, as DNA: TGTGCCACCAGCAGATTAGGGACAGGGCGGGACAATGAGCAGTTCTTC. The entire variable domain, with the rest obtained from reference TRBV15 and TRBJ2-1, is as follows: DAMVIQNPRYQVTQFGKPVTLSCSQTLNHNVMYWYQQKSSQAPKLLFHYYDKDFNNEADTPDNFQSRRPNTSFCFLDIRSPGLGDTAMYLCATSRLGTGRDNEQFFGPGTRLTVL.

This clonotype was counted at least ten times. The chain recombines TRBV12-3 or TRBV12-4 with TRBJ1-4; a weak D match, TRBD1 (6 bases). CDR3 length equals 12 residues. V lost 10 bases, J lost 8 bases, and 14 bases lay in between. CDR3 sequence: CAIRGAREKLFF. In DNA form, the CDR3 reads TGTGCCATCCGGGGGGCGAGGGAAAAACTGTTTTTT.

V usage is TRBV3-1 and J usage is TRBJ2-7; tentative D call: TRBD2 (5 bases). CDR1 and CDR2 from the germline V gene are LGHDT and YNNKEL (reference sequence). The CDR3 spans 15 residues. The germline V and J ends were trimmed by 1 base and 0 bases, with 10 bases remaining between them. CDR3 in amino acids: CASSQGGPRSYEQYF. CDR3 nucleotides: TGTGCCAGCAGCCAAGGAGGGCCCCGCTCCTACGAGCAGTACTTC.